The rows below give T cell receptor beta chains drawn from one sample of a study of CD8+CD57+ T cells in acquired aplastic anemia. TCRdb independently ran MiXCR on the reads; one entry per CDR3 protein. The data show roughly 240,000 distinct CDR3 sequences, approximately 45% seen once. Sequenced sample: sorted CD4+, CD8+, or CD8+CD57+ T cells (not recorded which) from PBMCs. Source of these receptors: a human donor with aplastic anemia. The CDR3 runs from the conserved cysteine through the conserved F or W. The size entry is marked missing in some rows and otherwise reads once, few, many or a size class.

TRBV19,-,TRBJ2-7,CASSRDQRSYEQYF
TRBV19,once,TRBJ1-3,CASSLGQGAEAGNTIYF
TRBV2,few,TRBJ1-4,CASSGYNEKLFF
TRBV7-2,-,TRBJ2-2,CASSLAAGYYGELFF
TRBV10-2,-,TRBJ2-7,CASSDRQGSYEQYF
TRBV6-5,few,TRBJ2-2,CASRPTSGGSTGELFF
TRBV24-1,many,TRBJ2-1,CATYLKGRPYNEQFF
TRBV7-8,-,TRBJ2-7,CASSTRQGGYEQYF
TRBV7-2,-,TRBJ2-7,CASSLQQGVGAGYEQYF
TRBV15,few,TRBJ2-1,CATSGYMEQFF
TRBV7-8,many,TRBJ1-3,CASLGREGGNTIYF
TRBV28,-,TRBJ1-2,CASLGGGGGYTF
TRBV28,many,TRBJ1-6,CASTVVGVSESPLHF
TRBV12-3/TRBV12-4,-,TRBJ2-1,CASNRDQGANEQFF
TRBV30,few,TRBJ1-5,CAWSVDRTGNQPQHF
TRBV15,many,TRBJ1-1,CATSRGGLNTEAFF
TRBV6-5,-,TRBJ1-1,CASTRKGQFLNTEAFF
TRBV20-1,-,TRBJ1-1,CSATLRSPEAFF
TRBV14,many,TRBJ2-5,CASSAGQETQYF
TRBV7-3,-,TRBJ2-7,CASSLGSGTGVDEQYF
TRBV10-3,-,TRBJ2-1,CAISESTLVRGGMNEQFF
TRBV7-7,many,TRBJ2-1,CASSTREEDNEQFF
TRBV5-1,many,TRBJ2-7,CASGRDRPNYEQYF
TRBV15,many,TRBJ1-5,CATSSRGDQPQHF
TRBV19,-,TRBJ1-2,CASSKDRTSTGLYGYTF
TRBV19,once,TRBJ2-7,CASSWWDRDYEQYF
TRBV7-9,many,TRBJ1-1,CASHYGGSTEAFF
TRBV15,many,TRBJ1-5,CATSRVPGIQPQHF
TRBV4-1,many,TRBJ2-7,CASSQGDGLSSYEQYF
TRBV7-9,many,TRBJ1-2,CASSSNRQPGFSYTF
TRBV10-3,-,TRBJ1-5,CASSEVSNYYSNQPQHF
TRBV9,-,TRBJ2-5,CASSPGAYETQYF
TRBV29-1,-,TRBJ1-1,CGLRTGNTEAFF
TRBV20-1,-,TRBJ1-2,CSARIRAGYGYTF
TRBV14,-,TRBJ1-2,CASSQDGGRGGYTF
TRBV10-3,-,TRBJ1-1,CAISESLGTGNTEAFF
TRBV6-5,-,TRBJ1-2,CASSIAAGNYGYTF
TRBV7-8,many,TRBJ1-5,CASSYDRDRRNQPQHF
TRBV20-1,-,TRBJ1-1,CSARVNQVEAFF
TRBV19,-,TRBJ2-5,CASSIAGPLAGGPEAQYF
TRBV7-2,-,TRBJ2-3,CAPDPSQPHTDTQYF
TRBV7-2,-,TRBJ1-1,CASSLQRDTEAFF
TRBV20-1,few,TRBJ1-1,CSARATDTEAFF
TRBV7-9,-,TRBJ1-2,CASSLVGSYGYTF
TRBV7-2,-,TRBJ2-5,CASSLRTSGGVYF
TRBV12-3/TRBV12-4,-,TRBJ1-1,CASRGGASVGEAFF
TRBV6-1,many,TRBJ1-6,CASSAQADSPLHF
TRBV19,-,TRBJ1-6,CASTPGNGSPLHF
TRBV10-3,-,TRBJ2-5,CAISLGGIGQETQYF
TRBV2,-,TRBJ1-1,CASGRQLNTEAFF